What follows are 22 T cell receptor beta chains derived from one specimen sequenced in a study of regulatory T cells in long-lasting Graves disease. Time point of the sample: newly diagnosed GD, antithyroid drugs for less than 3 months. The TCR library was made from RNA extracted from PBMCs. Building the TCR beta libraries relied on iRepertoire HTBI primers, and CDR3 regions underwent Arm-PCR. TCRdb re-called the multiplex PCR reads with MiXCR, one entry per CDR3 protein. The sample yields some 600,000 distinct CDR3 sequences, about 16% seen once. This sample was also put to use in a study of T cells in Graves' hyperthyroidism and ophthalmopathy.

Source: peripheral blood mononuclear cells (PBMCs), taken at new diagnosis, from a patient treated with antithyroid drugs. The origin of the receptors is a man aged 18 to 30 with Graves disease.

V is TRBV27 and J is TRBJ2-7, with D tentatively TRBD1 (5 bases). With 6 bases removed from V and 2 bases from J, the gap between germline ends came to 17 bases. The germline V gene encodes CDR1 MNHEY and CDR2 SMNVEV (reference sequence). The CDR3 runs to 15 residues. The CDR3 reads CASSLWSDKTYEQYF. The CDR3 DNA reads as TGTGCCAGCAGCCTGTGGTCGGACAAAACCTACGAGCAGTACTTC.

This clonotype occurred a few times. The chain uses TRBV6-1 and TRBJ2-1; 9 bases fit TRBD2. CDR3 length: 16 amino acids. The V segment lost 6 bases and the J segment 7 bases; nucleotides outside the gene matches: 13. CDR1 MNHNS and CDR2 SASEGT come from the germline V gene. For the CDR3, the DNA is TGTGCCAGCAGCCCAATCGCGGGAGGGTACGAGAATGAGCAGTTCTTC. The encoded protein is CASSPIAGGYENEQFF.

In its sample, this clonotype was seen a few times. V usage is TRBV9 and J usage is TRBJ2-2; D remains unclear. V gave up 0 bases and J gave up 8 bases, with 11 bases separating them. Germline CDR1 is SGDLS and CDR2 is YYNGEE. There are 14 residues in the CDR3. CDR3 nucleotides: TGTGCCAGCAGCGTAGAAATGGGGTTAGGGGAGCTGTTTTTT. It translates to CASSVEMGLGELFF.

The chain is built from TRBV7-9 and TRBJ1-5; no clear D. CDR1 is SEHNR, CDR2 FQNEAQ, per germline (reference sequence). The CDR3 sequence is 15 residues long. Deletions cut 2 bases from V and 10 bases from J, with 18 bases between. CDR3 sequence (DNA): TGTGCCAGCAGCTTAAGTGCAGTTCCAAACAGTCCCCAGCATTTT. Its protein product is CASSLSAVPNSPQHF.

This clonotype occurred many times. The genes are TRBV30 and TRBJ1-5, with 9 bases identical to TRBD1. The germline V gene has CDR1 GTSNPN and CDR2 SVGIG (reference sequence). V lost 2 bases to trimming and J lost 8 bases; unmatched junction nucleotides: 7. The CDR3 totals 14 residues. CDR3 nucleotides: TGTGCCTGGAGTTCCGGACAGGGGATGGAGCCCCAGCATTTT. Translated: CAWSSGQGMEPQHF.

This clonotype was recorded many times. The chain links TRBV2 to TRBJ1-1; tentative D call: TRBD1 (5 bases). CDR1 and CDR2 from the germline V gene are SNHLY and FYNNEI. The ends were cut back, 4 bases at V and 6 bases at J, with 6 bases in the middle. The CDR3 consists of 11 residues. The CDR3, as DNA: TGTGCCAGCAGTGTGGGGGCTGAAGCTTTCTTT. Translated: CASSVGAEAFF.

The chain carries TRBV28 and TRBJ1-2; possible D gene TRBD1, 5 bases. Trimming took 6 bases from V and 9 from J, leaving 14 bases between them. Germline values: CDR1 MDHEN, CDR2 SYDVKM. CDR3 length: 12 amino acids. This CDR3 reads CASRGQGFSYTF. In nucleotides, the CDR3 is TGTGCCAGCAGGGGGCAGGGCTTTAGCTACACCTTC.

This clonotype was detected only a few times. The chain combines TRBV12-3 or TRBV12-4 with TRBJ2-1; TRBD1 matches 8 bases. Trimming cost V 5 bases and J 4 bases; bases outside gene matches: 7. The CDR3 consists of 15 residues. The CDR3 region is CASSQRQGSYNEQFF. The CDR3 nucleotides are TGTGCCAGCAGTCAACGACAGGGGTCATACAATGAGCAGTTCTTC.

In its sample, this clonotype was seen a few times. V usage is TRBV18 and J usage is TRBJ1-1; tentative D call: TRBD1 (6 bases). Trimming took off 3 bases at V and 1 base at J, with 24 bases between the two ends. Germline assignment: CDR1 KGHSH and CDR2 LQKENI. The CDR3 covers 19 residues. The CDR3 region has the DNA TGTGCCAGCTCACCCCAGTCGTGGCGACAGGTCTTCAAGAACACTGAAGCTTTCTTT. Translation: CASSPQSWRQVFKNTEAFF.

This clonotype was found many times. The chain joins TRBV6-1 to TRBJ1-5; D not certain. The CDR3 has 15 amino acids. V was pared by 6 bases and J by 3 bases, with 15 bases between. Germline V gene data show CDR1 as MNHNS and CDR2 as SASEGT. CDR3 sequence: CASSFRTVSNQPQHF. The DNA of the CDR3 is TGTGCCAGCAGCTTTCGGACCGTCTCCAATCAGCCCCAGCATTTT.

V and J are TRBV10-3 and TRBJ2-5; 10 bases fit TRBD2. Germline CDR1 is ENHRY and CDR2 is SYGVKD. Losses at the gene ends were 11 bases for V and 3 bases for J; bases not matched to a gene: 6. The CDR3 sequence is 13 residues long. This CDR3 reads CAASGRGEETQYF. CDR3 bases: TGTGCCGCTAGCGGGAGAGGGGAAGAGACCCAGTACTTC.

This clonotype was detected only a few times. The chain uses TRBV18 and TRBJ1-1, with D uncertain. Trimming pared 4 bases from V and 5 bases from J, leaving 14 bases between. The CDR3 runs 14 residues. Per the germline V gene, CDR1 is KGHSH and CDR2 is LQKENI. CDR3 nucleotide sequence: TGTGCCAGCTCACAGCAAAGGGAGAGTACTGAAGCTTTCTTT. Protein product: CASSQQRESTEAFF. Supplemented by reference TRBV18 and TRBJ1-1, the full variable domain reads NAGVMQNPRHLVRRRGQEARLRCSPMKGHSHVYWYRQLPEEGLKFMVYLQKENIIDESGMPKERFSAEFPKEGPSILRIQQVVRGDSAAYFCASSQQRESTEAFFGQGTRLTVV.

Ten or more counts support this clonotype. CDR3 sequence reads: CSAWSYPDTQYF. The CDR3 nucleotides are TGCAGCGCCTGGTCCTACCCAGATACGCAGTATTTT. The V and J genes are TRBV29-1 and TRBJ2-3, with unresolved D. Trimming took 7 bases from V and 4 from J, leaving 12 bases between them. The CDR3 sequence is 12 residues long. The V gene's germline CDR1 is SQVTM and CDR2 ANQGSEA.

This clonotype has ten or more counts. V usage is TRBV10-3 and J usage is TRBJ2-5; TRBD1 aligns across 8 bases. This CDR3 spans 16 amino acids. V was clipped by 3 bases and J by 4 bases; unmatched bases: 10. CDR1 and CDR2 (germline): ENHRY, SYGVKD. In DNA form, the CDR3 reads TGTGCCATCAGTGATCGATCGAAAGACAGGGGAGAGACCCAGTACTTC. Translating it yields CAISDRSKDRGETQYF.

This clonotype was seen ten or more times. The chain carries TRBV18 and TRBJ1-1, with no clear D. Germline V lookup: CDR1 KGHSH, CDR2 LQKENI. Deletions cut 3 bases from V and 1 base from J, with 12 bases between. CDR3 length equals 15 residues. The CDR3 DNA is TGTGCCAGCTCACCCGTCGTTGCTTCGAACACTGAAGCTTTCTTT. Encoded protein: CASSPVVASNTEAFF.

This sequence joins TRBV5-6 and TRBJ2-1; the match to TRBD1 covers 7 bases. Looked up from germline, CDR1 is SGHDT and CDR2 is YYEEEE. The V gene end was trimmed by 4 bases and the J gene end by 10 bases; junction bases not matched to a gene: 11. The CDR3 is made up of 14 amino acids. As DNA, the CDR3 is TGTGCCAGCAGCCTCCCAGGGGGACCGGGAGAGCAGTTCTTC. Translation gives CASSLPGGPGEQFF.

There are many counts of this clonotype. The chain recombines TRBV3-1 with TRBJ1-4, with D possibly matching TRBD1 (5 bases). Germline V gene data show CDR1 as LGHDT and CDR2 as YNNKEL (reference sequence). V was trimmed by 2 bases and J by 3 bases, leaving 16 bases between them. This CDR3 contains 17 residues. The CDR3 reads CASSQWGGELANEKLFF. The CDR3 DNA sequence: TGTGCCAGCAGCCAATGGGGAGGGGAGCTGGCTAATGAAAAACTGTTTTTT.

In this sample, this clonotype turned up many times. CDR3 residues: CASSLPDGTGELFF. CDR3 in DNA: TGTGCCAGCAGCTTACCGGACGGAACCGGGGAGCTGTTTTTT. V usage is TRBV7-8 and J usage is TRBJ2-2; no firm D call. Deletions cut 2 bases from V and 5 bases from J, with 9 bases between. This CDR3 is built from 14 residues. Germline V lookup: CDR1 SGHVS, CDR2 FQNEAQ.

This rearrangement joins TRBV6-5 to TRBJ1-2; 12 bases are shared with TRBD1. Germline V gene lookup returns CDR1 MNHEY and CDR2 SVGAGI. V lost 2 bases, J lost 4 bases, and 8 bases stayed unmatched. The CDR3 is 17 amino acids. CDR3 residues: CASSYEGQGAPLYGYTF. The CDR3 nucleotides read TGTGCCAGCAGTTACGAGGGACAGGGGGCACCCCTCTATGGCTACACCTTC.

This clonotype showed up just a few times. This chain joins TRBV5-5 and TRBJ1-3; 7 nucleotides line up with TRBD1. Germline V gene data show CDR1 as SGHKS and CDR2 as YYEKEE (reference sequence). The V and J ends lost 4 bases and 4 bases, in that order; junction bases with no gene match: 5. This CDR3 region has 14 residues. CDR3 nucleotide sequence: TGTGCCAGCAGCGGGGGGACAGCGGGAAACACCATATATTTT. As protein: CASSGGTAGNTIYF.

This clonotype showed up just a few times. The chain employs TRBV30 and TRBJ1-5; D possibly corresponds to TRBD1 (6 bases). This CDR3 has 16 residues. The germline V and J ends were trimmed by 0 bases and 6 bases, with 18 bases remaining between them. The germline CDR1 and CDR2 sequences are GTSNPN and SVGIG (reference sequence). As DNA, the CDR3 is TGTGCCTGGAGTGTACTGAGTCAGGGGATCGGTCAGCCCCAGCATTTT. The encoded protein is CAWSVLSQGIGQPQHF.

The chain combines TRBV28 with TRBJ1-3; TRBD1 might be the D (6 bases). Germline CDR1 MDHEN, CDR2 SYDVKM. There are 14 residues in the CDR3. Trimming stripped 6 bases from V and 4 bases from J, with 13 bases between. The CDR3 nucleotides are TGTGCCAGCAGCAGTACAGGGCCCGGAAACACCATATATTTT. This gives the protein CASSSTGPGNTIYF.